The rows below give T cell receptor beta chains drawn from one sample of a study of vaccination and CD4 T cells after COVID-19. TCRdb analysed the PCR reads with MiXCR anew, one entry per CDR3 protein. The sample carries about 18,000 distinct CDR3 sequences, around 50% recorded once. Which antigens these TCRs recognize remains unknown. The specimen was CD4+ T cells from blood, cultured in vitro. These receptors were taken from a human donor who had recovered from COVID-19. CDR3s include the opening cysteine and the closing phenylalanine or tryptophan. Each record gives: D gene, V gene, J gene, clone size, CDR3 protein, CDR3 DNA. A D gene is named only where the DNA matches it firmly. Part of the rows lack a size; the others show once, few, many or a class for expanded clones.

D gene: TRBD1; V gene: TRBV2; J gene: TRBJ1-6; clone size: -; CDR3 protein: CASSEAGGQLGSPLHF; CDR3 DNA: TGTGCCAGCAGTGAAGCTGGGGGACAGCTAGGTTCACCCCTCCACTTT
D gene: -; V gene: TRBV11-1; J gene: TRBJ1-2; clone size: -; CDR3 protein: CASSATAPYGYTF; CDR3 DNA: TGTGCCAGCAGCGCTACAGCTCCCTATGGCTACACCTTC
D gene: TRBD1; V gene: TRBV7-8; J gene: TRBJ1-1; clone size: few; CDR3 protein: CASSPDRGLGTEAFF; CDR3 DNA: TGTGCCAGCAGCCCTGACAGGGGATTGGGCACTGAAGCTTTCTTT
D gene: TRBD2; V gene: TRBV20-1; J gene: TRBJ2-7; clone size: few; CDR3 protein: CSATTLAALREQYF; CDR3 DNA: TGCAGTGCTACCACACTAGCGGCCCTTAGGGAGCAGTACTTC
D gene: TRBD2; V gene: TRBV7-9; J gene: TRBJ2-3; clone size: -; CDR3 protein: CASSFGIAGDTDTQYF; CDR3 DNA: TGTGCCAGCAGCTTTGGGATAGCGGGGGACACAGATACGCAGTATTTT
D gene: -; V gene: TRBV20-1; J gene: TRBJ2-4; clone size: -; CDR3 protein: CSARASRDIQYF; CDR3 DNA: TGCAGTGCTAGGGCAAGTCGGGACATTCAGTACTTC
D gene: TRBD1; V gene: TRBV4-1; J gene: TRBJ1-1; clone size: -; CDR3 protein: CASSQVLVGMDRAFF; CDR3 DNA: TGCGCCAGCAGCCAAGTTCTTGTTGGTATGGACAGGGCTTTCTTT
D gene: -; V gene: TRBV10-1; J gene: TRBJ1-5; clone size: once; CDR3 protein: CASSEGLSNQPQHF; CDR3 DNA: TGCGCCAGCAGTGAGGGTCTGAGCAATCAGCCCCAGCATTTT
D gene: TRBD2; V gene: TRBV6-5; J gene: TRBJ2-7; clone size: -; CDR3 protein: CASSSTSGSESYEQYF; CDR3 DNA: TGTGCCAGCAGTTCGACTAGCGGGAGTGAATCCTACGAGCAGTACTTC
D gene: -; V gene: TRBV6-1; J gene: TRBJ2-7; clone size: -; CDR3 protein: CASSARGPDEQYF; CDR3 DNA: TGTGCCAGCAGTGCCCGTGGGCCTGACGAGCAGTACTTC
D gene: -; V gene: TRBV6-5; J gene: TRBJ1-2; clone size: -; CDR3 protein: CASSYRGEGHTF; CDR3 DNA: TGTGCCAGCAGTTACAGGGGGGAAGGCCACACCTTC
D gene: -; V gene: TRBV5-1; J gene: TRBJ1-1; clone size: -; CDR3 protein: CASSLRTVGGRTEAFF; CDR3 DNA: TGCGCCAGCAGCTTAAGGACAGTGGGGGGACGGACTGAAGCTTTCTTT
D gene: TRBD2; V gene: TRBV20-1; J gene: TRBJ2-5; clone size: few; CDR3 protein: CSGRGETDETQYF; CDR3 DNA: TGCAGTGGGCGGGGGGAGACGGATGAGACCCAGTACTTC
D gene: -; V gene: TRBV20-1; J gene: TRBJ2-7; clone size: -; CDR3 protein: CSARDTGMSYEQYF; CDR3 DNA: TGCAGTGCTAGAGATACCGGGATGTCCTACGAGCAGTACTTC
D gene: -; V gene: TRBV20-1; J gene: TRBJ2-7; clone size: -; CDR3 protein: CSAIRSLSYEQYF; CDR3 DNA: TGCAGTGCCATCAGGTCTTTATCCTACGAGCAGTACTTC
D gene: -; V gene: TRBV20-1; J gene: TRBJ1-5; clone size: -; CDR3 protein: CSASQGTGNQPQHF; CDR3 DNA: TGCAGTGCTTCGCAGGGTACAGGCAATCAGCCCCAGCATTTT
D gene: -; V gene: TRBV12-3/TRBV12-4; J gene: TRBJ1-2; clone size: -; CDR3 protein: CASSTGYGYTF; CDR3 DNA: TGTGCCAGCAGTACGGGTTATGGCTACACCTTC
D gene: -; V gene: TRBV27; J gene: TRBJ2-6; clone size: -; CDR3 protein: CASSLSGSGANVLTF; CDR3 DNA: TGTGCCAGCAGCCTCAGTGGTTCTGGGGCCAACGTCCTGACTTTC
D gene: -; V gene: TRBV6-1; J gene: TRBJ2-1; clone size: -; CDR3 protein: CASSEAGGPLYNEQFF; CDR3 DNA: TGTGCCAGCAGTGAAGCCGGGGGGCCCTTGTACAATGAGCAGTTCTTC
D gene: -; V gene: TRBV6-1; J gene: TRBJ1-5; clone size: -; CDR3 protein: CASRPDRNSNQPQHF; CDR3 DNA: TGTGCCAGCAGACCCGACAGGAATAGCAATCAGCCCCAGCATTTT
D gene: TRBD1; V gene: TRBV10-3; J gene: TRBJ1-5; clone size: -; CDR3 protein: CAISDLGTDNQPQHF; CDR3 DNA: TGTGCCATCAGTGATCTAGGGACAGACAATCAGCCCCAGCATTTT
D gene: TRBD1; V gene: TRBV2; J gene: TRBJ2-3; clone size: -; CDR3 protein: CASSLDRGGTDTQYF; CDR3 DNA: TGTGCCAGCTCTTTGGACAGGGGAGGCACAGATACGCAGTATTTT
D gene: -; V gene: TRBV28; J gene: TRBJ1-5; clone size: -; CDR3 protein: CASNGPTVTYSNQPQHF; CDR3 DNA: TGTGCCAGCAATGGGCCGACAGTCACCTATAGCAATCAGCCCCAGCATTTT
D gene: -; V gene: TRBV19; J gene: TRBJ1-6; clone size: few; CDR3 protein: CASSNDRQNSPLHF; CDR3 DNA: TGTGCCAGTAGTAACGACAGGCAAAATTCACCCCTCCACTTT
D gene: TRBD1; V gene: TRBV27; J gene: TRBJ1-5; clone size: -; CDR3 protein: CASSPTRTGGNQPQHF; CDR3 DNA: TGTGCCAGCAGTCCTACCAGGACAGGGGGCAATCAGCCCCAGCATTTT
D gene: TRBD2; V gene: TRBV20-1; J gene: TRBJ2-4; clone size: -; CDR3 protein: CSARRRGGDIQYF; CDR3 DNA: TGCAGTGCTAGGCGAAGGGGAGGGGACATTCAGTACTTC
D gene: -; V gene: TRBV6-5; J gene: TRBJ1-1; clone size: -; CDR3 protein: CASSYSGGQTEAFF; CDR3 DNA: TGTGCCAGCAGTTACTCGGGGGGGCAGACGGAAGCTTTCTTT
D gene: -; V gene: TRBV5-1; J gene: TRBJ1-2; clone size: -; CDR3 protein: CASRRTESNYGYTF; CDR3 DNA: TGCGCCAGCAGACGGACAGAAAGTAACTATGGCTACACCTTC
D gene: TRBD1; V gene: TRBV7-6; J gene: TRBJ1-2; clone size: few; CDR3 protein: CASSLALDRGWDGYTF; CDR3 DNA: TGTGCCAGCAGCTTAGCGTTGGACAGGGGGTGGGATGGCTACACCTTC
D gene: -; V gene: TRBV6-1; J gene: TRBJ2-7; clone size: -; CDR3 protein: CASSEGRSTYEQYF; CDR3 DNA: TGTGCCAGCAGTGAGGGACGGAGCACCTACGAGCAGTACTTC
D gene: -; V gene: TRBV6-1; J gene: TRBJ1-1; clone size: -; CDR3 protein: CASPTWGGKNTEAFF; CDR3 DNA: TGTGCCAGCCCGACCTGGGGGGGGAAGAACACTGAAGCTTTCTTT
D gene: -; V gene: TRBV6-1; J gene: TRBJ2-7; clone size: -; CDR3 protein: CASRRQGGVVEQYF; CDR3 DNA: TGTGCCAGCAGACGCCAAGGGGGGGTCGTCGAGCAGTACTTC
D gene: TRBD2; V gene: TRBV5-4; J gene: TRBJ2-3; clone size: -; CDR3 protein: CASSLKLAGESDTQYF; CDR3 DNA: TGTGCCAGCAGCCTTAAGCTAGCGGGAGAATCAGATACGCAGTATTTT
D gene: -; V gene: TRBV11-2; J gene: TRBJ1-3; clone size: -; CDR3 protein: CASSLPGAGNTIYF; CDR3 DNA: TGTGCCAGCAGCTTACCAGGGGCTGGAAACACCATATATTTT
D gene: -; V gene: TRBV2; J gene: TRBJ1-2; clone size: -; CDR3 protein: CASREVNYGYTF; CDR3 DNA: TGTGCCAGCAGGGAGGTGAACTATGGCTACACCTTC
D gene: -; V gene: TRBV7-9; J gene: TRBJ2-7; clone size: once; CDR3 protein: CASSLTPIERSSYEQYF; CDR3 DNA: TGTGCCAGCAGCTTAACCCCAATAGAACGGAGCTCCTACGAGCAGTACTTC
D gene: -; V gene: TRBV6-1; J gene: TRBJ2-3; clone size: once; CDR3 protein: CASSEGGRDADTQYF; CDR3 DNA: TGTGCCAGCAGTGAGGGGGGCAGGGACGCAGATACGCAGTATTTT
D gene: TRBD2; V gene: TRBV7-6; J gene: TRBJ2-1; clone size: -; CDR3 protein: CASSLPLAGGLDEQFF; CDR3 DNA: TGTGCCAGCAGCTTACCCCTAGCGGGGGGGCTGGATGAGCAGTTCTTC
D gene: TRBD2; V gene: TRBV20-1; J gene: TRBJ2-7; clone size: few; CDR3 protein: CSARPQRGTYEQYF; CDR3 DNA: TGCAGTGCTAGACCCCAGCGGGGGACCTACGAGCAGTACTTC
D gene: TRBD2; V gene: TRBV5-4; J gene: TRBJ2-5; clone size: -; CDR3 protein: CASSRLAAQETQHF; CDR3 DNA: TGTGCCAGCAGCCGGCTAGCGGCCCAAGAGACCCAGCACTTC
D gene: -; V gene: TRBV7-3; J gene: TRBJ2-1; clone size: -; CDR3 protein: CASSSARGAYSEQFF; CDR3 DNA: TGTGCCAGCAGCAGCGCTCGCGGGGCTTACAGTGAGCAGTTCTTC
D gene: TRBD2; V gene: TRBV24-1; J gene: TRBJ2-1; clone size: -; CDR3 protein: CATSDRTGGNEQFF; CDR3 DNA: TGTGCCACCAGTGATCGGACGGGGGGGAATGAGCAGTTCTTC
D gene: -; V gene: TRBV11-3; J gene: TRBJ2-1; clone size: -; CDR3 protein: CASKTGGEQFF; CDR3 DNA: TGTGCCAGCAAAACCGGGGGTGAGCAGTTCTTC
D gene: -; V gene: TRBV21-1; J gene: TRBJ1-6; clone size: -; CDR3 protein: CASSKKGRISAYNSPLHF; CDR3 DNA: TGTGCCAGCAGCAAAAAGGGAAGGATCTCCGCCTATAATTCACCCCTCCACTTT
D gene: -; V gene: TRBV7-6; J gene: TRBJ1-1; clone size: -; CDR3 protein: CASSPYRRYTEAFF; CDR3 DNA: TGTGCCAGCAGTCCCTACAGAAGATACACTGAAGCTTTCTTT
D gene: TRBD1; V gene: TRBV6-5; J gene: TRBJ2-7; clone size: -; CDR3 protein: CASSFGTGALEQYF; CDR3 DNA: TGTGCCAGCAGTTTCGGGACAGGGGCATTGGAGCAGTACTTC
D gene: -; V gene: TRBV20-1; J gene: TRBJ1-3; clone size: few; CDR3 protein: CSAQGLAGNTIYF; CDR3 DNA: TGCAGTGCTCAAGGGTTAGCTGGAAACACCATATATTTT
D gene: -; V gene: TRBV12-5; J gene: TRBJ1-6; clone size: -; CDR3 protein: CASAVDSSYNSPLHF; CDR3 DNA: TGTGCTAGTGCCGTTGACAGCTCCTATAATTCACCCCTCCACTTT